This paragraph covers one TCR beta chain sequence. The target of this receptor is not known. Base qualities were left out, and no much larger clone turns up one base away. The donors were healthy, HIV-negative adults with no recently reported acute infections or vaccinations. Every donor was a Caucasian adult residing in Nashville, Tennessee, USA. CD4+ T cells were enriched through magnetic negative selection, after which naive cells were positively selected on CD45RA and the remaining negative fraction served as the memory subset. Blood was collected by leukapheresis, and PBMCs were isolated by Ficoll-Histopaque density gradient centrifugation and then cryopreserved in liquid nitrogen vapor phase. Analytical flow cytometry was used to check the purity and quantity of each magnetically sorted T cell population. Genomic DNA was isolated from every sorted fraction and measured by UV absorbance on a Nanodrop 2000c.

The CDR3 holds 14 amino acids from the cysteine to the phenylalanine. Only the CDR3 part of the read is kept: 42 bases, read in frame from the first base. At the junction V is shortened by 7 bases and J by 4 bases, with 17 bases in between. CDR1 MDHEN and CDR2 SYDVKM were looked up in the germline V gene. This sample stems from a study of shared clonotypes between healthy human individuals (dated by TCRdb to 2019 to 2021). With respect to the entire study: A few men and a couple of women, aged 18 to 49 years, made up the cohort. Between about 0.9 and 10 billion PBMCs per donor were obtained by leukapheresis. To increase sequencing depth and limit assay-specific biases, TCR repertoire library preparation and sequencing were carried out by different laboratories using diverse techniques. Blood TCR repertoires of about five healthy adults were deeply sequenced to estimate repertoire size and the extent of clonotype sharing between individuals. For each donor, CD4 naive and CD4 memory were each given three plates, CD8 naive was given two plates, and CD8 memory was given one plate. On the study overall, not on this receptor specifically: The small number of donors limited the genetic and exposure-history diversity represented. Sampling was restricted to blood, and TCR repertoires in tissues likely differ from the TCR repertoires found in blood. Estimated clonotype richness was generally larger for naive than for memory subsets. Incomplete sequencing was indicated by rarefaction of sorted-subset datasets, despite the large sequencing depth. Across four donors, approximately 4.9% of naive CD4, roughly 3.5% of naive CD8, about 2.3% of memory CD4, and under 0.45% of memory CD8 clonotypes were shared. Pairwise subsampling led to the expectation that sequencing depth would affect the degree of clonotype sharing among donors. Compared with non-shared clonotypes, clonotypes shared by all four sorted-subset donors had higher generation probabilities.

Using the deep immunoSEQ assay, TCR CDR3 regions were amplified from genomic DNA by multiplex PCR. Extracted genomic DNA from each cell subset was spread evenly across all wells of several immunoSEQ 96-well plates, with each plate serving as a replicate. For sorted subsets, each replicate PCR was loaded with around 200 ng genomic DNA, equivalent to 30,000 or so T cell genomes. The purified libraries were quantified using a Qubit 3.0 fluorometer, sized with a Bioanalyzer 2100, and then quantified again using the KAPA Library Quantification kit. Each immunoSEQ 96-well plate was sequenced on its own single-read 150-cycle Illumina NextSeq 550 flow cell. The published analysis was carried out like this. Because the immunoSEQ output included only junctional sequences and no quality scores, the filtering could not be the same as the filtering used for full-length reads. To assign V/J genes and CDR3, sequences were annotated using PyIR, a Python wrapper for IgBLAST v1.9, with IMGT germline references. Reads with weak V/J assignments (E-value above 1e-6), missing CDR3, stop codons, out-of-frame junctions, or ambiguous translated residues were removed. V3J clonotypes were defined as sequences sharing an identical inferred V gene, J gene, and CDR3 amino acid sequence. The percentage overlap between two repertoires was calculated by dividing the number of shared unique clonotypes by the size of the smaller repertoire. Three approaches were used to assess repertoire richness: RTK rarefaction, the Chao1 estimator, and Recon v2.1 estimates of unobserved clonotypes. For all TCRbeta clonotypes obtained by the gDNA method from four donors, generation probabilities were computed with OLGA. As stored in TCRdb, this immuneACCESS dataset retains in-frame rearrangements with V and J assigned. A fraction of the clones does not appear; measured against another copy, unresolved V genes explain less than half of the discrepancy, and the remainder lacks a known reason. V, J and clone size reflect that table, while D and trimming were determined from the DNA. Across this sample there are roughly 500,000 clones, with 90% to 96% seen only once. The biggest ten clones account for about 0.064% of the sample.

The sequencing sample was made of naive CD4+ T cells sorted from blood. Per the publication, the cell subset or site label means: CD45RA+ positively selected. The chain links TRBV28 with TRBJ2-7; 6 matching bases give a weak D call of TRBD2. The TCR comes from a woman under 40 in good health. For the CDR3, the sequence is CASTNAGFGYEQYF. The nucleotide sequence is given as TGTGCCAGCACGAATGCGGGGTTTGGATACGAGCAGTACTTC.